This T cell receptor beta chain was captured in a study of T cell repertoires in cytomegalovirus infection. CDR3 size: 14 residues. The germline V and J ends were trimmed by 5 bases and 0 bases, with 9 bases remaining between them. Germline lookup yields CDR1 SGHTA and CDR2 FQGNSA. TCRdb passed the reads through MiXCR, listing each CDR3 protein once. In the table there are 300,000 to 400,000 distinct CDR3 sequences, about a sixth of which are singletons. This clonotype was counted ten times or more. Its antigen is unknown. Regarding the study as a whole: Ex vivo responses were dominated by HLA-C-restricted CMV-specific TCR beta clonotypes.

This clonotype was sampled from a human donor in good health (CMV status not recorded). Some clones in this sample may be carry-over from other donors' samples. The sequenced sample was PBMCs. The chain combines TRBV7-2 with TRBJ2-3, with D uncertain. The DNA of the CDR3 is TGTGCCAGCAGCGCCGTGAGTAGCACAGATACGCAGTATTTT. Translating it yields CASSAVSSTDTQYF.